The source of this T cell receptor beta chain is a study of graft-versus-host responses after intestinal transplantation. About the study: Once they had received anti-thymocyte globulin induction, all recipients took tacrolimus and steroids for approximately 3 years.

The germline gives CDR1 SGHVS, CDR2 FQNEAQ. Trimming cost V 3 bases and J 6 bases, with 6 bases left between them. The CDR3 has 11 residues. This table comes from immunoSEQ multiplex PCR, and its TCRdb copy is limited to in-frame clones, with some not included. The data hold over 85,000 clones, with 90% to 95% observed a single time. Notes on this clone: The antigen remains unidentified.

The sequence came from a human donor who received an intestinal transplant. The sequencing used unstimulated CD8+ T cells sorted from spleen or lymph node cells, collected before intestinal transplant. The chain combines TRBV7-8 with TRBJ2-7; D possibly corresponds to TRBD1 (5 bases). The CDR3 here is CASSFTGEQYF. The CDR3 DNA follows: TGTGCCAGCAGCTTCACAGGCGAGCAGTACTTC.